This record concerns one T cell receptor beta chain sequence. A much larger clone sits a single nucleotide away, making a read error possible. The data stem from a study of spatial heterogeneity in lung cancer. Looking at the study overall: Detection consistently yielded more beta chains than alpha chains.

TCR cDNA molecules each had a unique molecular identifier. TCRdb independently ran MiXCR on the 5' RACE reads; one entry per CDR3 protein. The sample records about 10,000 distinct CDR3 sequences, 20% to 25% being singletons. Stated time point: blood at routine non-recurrence follow-up after resection. The input material, whole RNA from tumor, nontumor lung or frozen PBMC, was sequenced unsorted. V shed 0 bases and J shed 2 bases, with 5 bases lying between them. CDR1 SGHRS and CDR2 YFSETQ come from the germline V gene. This CDR3 comprises 14 residues. This clonotype was obtained from a female donor with early-stage non-small cell lung cancer. J is TRBJ2-2 and V is TRBV5-1; D gene ambiguous. The source was PBMCs, collected at follow-up. The CDR3 nucleotides read TGCGCCAGCAGCTTGGACGACAACACCGGGGAGCTGTTTTTT. This gives the protein CASSLDDNTGELFF. Complete variable domain (other parts from reference TRBV5-1 and TRBJ2-2): KAGVTQTPRYLIKTRGQQVTLSCSPISGHRSVSWYQQTPGQGLQFLFEYFSETQRNKGNFPGRFSGRQFSNSRSEMNVSTLELGDSALYLCASSLDDNTGELFFGEGSRLTVL.